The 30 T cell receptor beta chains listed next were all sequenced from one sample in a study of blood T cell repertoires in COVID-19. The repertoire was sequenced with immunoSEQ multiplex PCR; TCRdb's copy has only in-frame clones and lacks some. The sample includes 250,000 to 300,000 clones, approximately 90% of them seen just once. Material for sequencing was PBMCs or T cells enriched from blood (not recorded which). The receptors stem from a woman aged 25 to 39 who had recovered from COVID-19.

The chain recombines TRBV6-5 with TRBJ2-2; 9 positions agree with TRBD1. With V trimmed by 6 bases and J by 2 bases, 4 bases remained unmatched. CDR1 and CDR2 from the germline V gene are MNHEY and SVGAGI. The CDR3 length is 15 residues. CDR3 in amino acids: CASRRDRVNTGELFF. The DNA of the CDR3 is TGTGCCAGCAGGAGGGACAGGGTAAACACCGGGGAGCTGTTTTTT.

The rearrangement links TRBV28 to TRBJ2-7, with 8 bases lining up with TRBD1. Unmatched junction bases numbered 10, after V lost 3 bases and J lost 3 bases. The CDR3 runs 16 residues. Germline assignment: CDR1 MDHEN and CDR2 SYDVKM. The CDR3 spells CASSFIRGTGGYEQYF. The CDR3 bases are TGTGCCAGCAGTTTTATTAGAGGTACAGGGGGCTACGAGCAGTACTTC.

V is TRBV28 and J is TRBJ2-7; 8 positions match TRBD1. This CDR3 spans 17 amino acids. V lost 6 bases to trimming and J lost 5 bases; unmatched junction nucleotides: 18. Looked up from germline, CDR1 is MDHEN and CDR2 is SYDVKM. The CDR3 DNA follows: TGTGCCAGCAGGCGACAGGGGTTCTCCCTTTTAGCCGACGAGCAGTACTTC. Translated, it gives CASRRQGFSLLADEQYF.

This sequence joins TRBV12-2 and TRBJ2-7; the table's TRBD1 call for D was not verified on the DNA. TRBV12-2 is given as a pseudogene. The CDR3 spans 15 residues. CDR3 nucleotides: TGTGCAAGTCGCTTAGCGGCAGGGGCGTTGAGGGAGCAGTACTTC. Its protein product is CASRLAAGALREQYF.

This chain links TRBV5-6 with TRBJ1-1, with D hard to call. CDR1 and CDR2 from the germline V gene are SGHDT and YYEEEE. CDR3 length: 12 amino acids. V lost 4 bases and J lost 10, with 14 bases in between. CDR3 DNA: TGTGCCAGCAGCCCTGGGGAGCAACGAGCTTTCTTT. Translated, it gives CASSPGEQRAFF.

The CDR3 protein is CASSELQGAGEQYF. In DNA form, the CDR3 reads TGCGCCAGCAGTGAGTTACAGGGGGCTGGCGAGCAGTACTTC. The V gene is TRBV10-1, the J gene TRBJ2-7; 9 bases agree with TRBD1. Germline CDR1 is WNHNN and CDR2 is SYGVQD (reference sequence). V lost 1 base to trimming and J lost 6 bases; unmatched junction nucleotides: 4. The CDR3 sequence is 14 residues long.

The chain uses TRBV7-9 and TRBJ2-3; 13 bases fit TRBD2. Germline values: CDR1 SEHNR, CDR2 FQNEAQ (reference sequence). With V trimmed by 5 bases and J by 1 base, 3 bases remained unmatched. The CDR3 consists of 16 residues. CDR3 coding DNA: TGTGCCAGCAGCCCCGGACTAGCGGGAGGCACAGATACGCAGTATTTT. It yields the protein CASSPGLAGGTDTQYF.

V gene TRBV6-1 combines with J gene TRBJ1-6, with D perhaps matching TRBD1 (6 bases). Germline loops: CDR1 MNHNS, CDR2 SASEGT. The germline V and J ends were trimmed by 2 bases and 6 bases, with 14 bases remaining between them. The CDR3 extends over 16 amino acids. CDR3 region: CASSENLTGRNSPLHF. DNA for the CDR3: TGTGCCAGCAGTGAAAATTTGACAGGCCGTAATTCACCCCTCCACTTT.

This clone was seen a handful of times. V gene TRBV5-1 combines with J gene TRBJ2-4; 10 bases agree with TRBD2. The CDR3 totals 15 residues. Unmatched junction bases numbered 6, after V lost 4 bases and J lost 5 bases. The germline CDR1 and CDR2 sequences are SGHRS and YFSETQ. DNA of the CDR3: TGCGCCAGCAGCGATCTAGCGGGAGTCCAAAACATTCAGTACTTC. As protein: CASSDLAGVQNIQYF.

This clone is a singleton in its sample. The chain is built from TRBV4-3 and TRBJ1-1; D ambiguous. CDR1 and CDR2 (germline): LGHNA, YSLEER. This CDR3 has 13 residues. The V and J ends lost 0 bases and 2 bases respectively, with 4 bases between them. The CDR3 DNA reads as TGCGCCAGCAGCCAAGATCCTAACACTGAAGCTTTCTTT. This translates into CASSQDPNTEAFF.

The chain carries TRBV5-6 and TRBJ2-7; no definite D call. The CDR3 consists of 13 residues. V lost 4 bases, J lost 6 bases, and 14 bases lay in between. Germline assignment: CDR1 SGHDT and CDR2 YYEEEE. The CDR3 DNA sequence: TGTGCCAGCAGCAGACATACCGGTGGCGAGCAGTACTTC. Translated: CASSRHTGGEQYF.

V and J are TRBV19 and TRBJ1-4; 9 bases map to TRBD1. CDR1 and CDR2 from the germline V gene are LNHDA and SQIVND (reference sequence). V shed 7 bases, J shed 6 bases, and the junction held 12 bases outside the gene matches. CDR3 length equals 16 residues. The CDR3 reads CASTKTLRDRDEKLFF. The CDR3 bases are TGTGCCAGTACGAAAACATTACGGGACAGGGATGAAAAACTGTTTTTT.

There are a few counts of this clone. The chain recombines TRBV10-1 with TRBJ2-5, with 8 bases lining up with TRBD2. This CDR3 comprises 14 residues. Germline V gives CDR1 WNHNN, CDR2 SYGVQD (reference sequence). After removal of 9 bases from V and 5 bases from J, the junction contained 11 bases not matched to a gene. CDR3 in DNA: TGCGCCAGTAGCTCCTTAGCGGGACGGGAGACCCAGTACTTC. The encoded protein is CASSSLAGRETQYF.

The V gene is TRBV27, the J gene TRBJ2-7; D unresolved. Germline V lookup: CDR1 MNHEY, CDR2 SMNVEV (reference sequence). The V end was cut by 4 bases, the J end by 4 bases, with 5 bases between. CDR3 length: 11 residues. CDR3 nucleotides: TGTGCCAGCAGTTCGAGGTACGAGCAGTACTTC. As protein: CASSSRYEQYF.

The CDR3 DNA sequence: TGTGCCAGCAGTTTTCCAGGACTAGCTGAGACCCAGTACTTC. This gives the protein CASSFPGLAETQYF. This sequence joins TRBV28 and TRBJ2-5; 8 bases are shared with TRBD2. J was trimmed by 5 bases and V by 3 bases; bases with no gene match: 5. The germline V gene encodes CDR1 MDHEN and CDR2 SYDVKM. The CDR3 runs to 14 residues. Supplemented by reference TRBV28 and TRBJ2-5, the full variable domain reads DVKVTQSSRYLVKRTGEKVFLECVQDMDHENMFWYRQDPGLGLRLIYFSYDVKMKEKGDIPEGYSVSREKKERFSLILESASTNQTSMYLCASSFPGLAETQYFGPGTRLLVL.

The CDR3 DNA reads TGCAGTGCTAGCCAGGGATACGAGCAGTACTTC. Translated, it gives CSASQGYEQYF. V and J are TRBV20-1 and TRBJ2-7; TRBD1 might be the D (5 bases). V was shortened by 3 bases and J by 4 bases, with 7 bases between the two germline ends. The CDR3 contains 11 residues. Per the germline V gene, CDR1 is DFQATT and CDR2 is SNEGSKA (reference sequence).

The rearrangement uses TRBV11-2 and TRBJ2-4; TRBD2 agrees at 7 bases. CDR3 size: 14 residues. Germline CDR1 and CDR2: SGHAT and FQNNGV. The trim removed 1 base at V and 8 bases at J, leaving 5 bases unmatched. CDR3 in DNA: TGTGCCAGCAGCTTAGGCGGGAGTCGGGACATTCAGTACTTC. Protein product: CASSLGGSRDIQYF.

The CDR3 DNA follows: TGTGCCAGCAGCAAAGGGACTGGCTCCTACGAGCAGTACTTC. Translation gives CASSKGTGSYEQYF. The chain carries TRBV6-5 and TRBJ2-7; possibly TRBD2 for D (6 bases). In germline, CDR1 is MNHEY, CDR2 SVGAGI. The length of the CDR3 is 14 residues. The germline V and J ends were trimmed by 6 bases and 0 bases, with 12 bases remaining between them.

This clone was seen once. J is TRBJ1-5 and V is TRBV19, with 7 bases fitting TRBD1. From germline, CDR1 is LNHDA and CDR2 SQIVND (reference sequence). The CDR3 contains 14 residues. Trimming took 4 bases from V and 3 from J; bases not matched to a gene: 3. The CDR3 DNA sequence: TGTGCCAGTAGTACCGGGACAGACAATCAGCCCCAGCATTTT. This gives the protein CASSTGTDNQPQHF.

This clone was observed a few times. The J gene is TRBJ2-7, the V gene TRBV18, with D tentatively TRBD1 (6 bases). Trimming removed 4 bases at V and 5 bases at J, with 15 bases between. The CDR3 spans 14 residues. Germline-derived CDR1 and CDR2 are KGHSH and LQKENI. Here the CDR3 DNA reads TGTGCCAGCTCACAAACAGGGAAGGGGAACGAGCAGTACTTC. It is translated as CASSQTGKGNEQYF.

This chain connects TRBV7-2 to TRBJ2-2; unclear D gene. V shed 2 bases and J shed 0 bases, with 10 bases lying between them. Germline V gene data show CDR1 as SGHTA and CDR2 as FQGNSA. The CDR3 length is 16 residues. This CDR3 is CASSLFELTNTGELFF. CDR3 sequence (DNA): TGTGCCAGCAGCTTATTCGAGCTCACGAACACCGGGGAGCTGTTTTTT.

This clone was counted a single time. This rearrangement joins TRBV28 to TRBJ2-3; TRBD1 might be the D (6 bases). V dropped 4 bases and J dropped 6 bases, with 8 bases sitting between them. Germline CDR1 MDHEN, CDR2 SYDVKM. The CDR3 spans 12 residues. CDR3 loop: CASSWGRDTQYF. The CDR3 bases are TGTGCCAGCAGTTGGGGGCGGGATACGCAGTATTTT. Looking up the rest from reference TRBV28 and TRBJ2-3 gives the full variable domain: DVKVTQSSRYLVKRTGEKVFLECVQDMDHENMFWYRQDPGLGLRLIYFSYDVKMKEKGDIPEGYSVSREKKERFSLILESASTNQTSMYLCASSWGRDTQYFGPGTRLTVL.

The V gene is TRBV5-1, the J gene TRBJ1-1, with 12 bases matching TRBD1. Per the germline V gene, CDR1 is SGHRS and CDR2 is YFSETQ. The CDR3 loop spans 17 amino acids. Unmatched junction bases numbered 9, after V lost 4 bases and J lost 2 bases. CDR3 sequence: CASSVGQGAPFNTEAFF. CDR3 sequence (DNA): TGCGCCAGCAGCGTGGGACAGGGGGCGCCTTTTAACACTGAAGCTTTCTTT.

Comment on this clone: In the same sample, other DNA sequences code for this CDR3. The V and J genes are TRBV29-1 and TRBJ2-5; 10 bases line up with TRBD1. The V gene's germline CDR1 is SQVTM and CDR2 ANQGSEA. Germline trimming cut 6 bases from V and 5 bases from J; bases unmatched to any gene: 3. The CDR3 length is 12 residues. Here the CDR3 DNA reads TGCAGCGTCCGGACAGGGGGGGAGACCCAGTACTTC. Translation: CSVRTGGETQYF.

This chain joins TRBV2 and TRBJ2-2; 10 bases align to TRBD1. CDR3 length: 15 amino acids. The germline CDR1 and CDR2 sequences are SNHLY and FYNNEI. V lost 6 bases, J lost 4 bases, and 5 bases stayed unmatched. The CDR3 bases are TGTGCCAGCAGCGTTAGGACAGGGGGCACCGGGGAGCTGTTTTTT. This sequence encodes CASSVRTGGTGELFF.

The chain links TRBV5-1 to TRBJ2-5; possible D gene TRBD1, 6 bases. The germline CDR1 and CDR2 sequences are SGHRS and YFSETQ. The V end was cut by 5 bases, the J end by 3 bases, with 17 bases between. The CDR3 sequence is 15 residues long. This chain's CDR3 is CASRDSQIIKETQYF. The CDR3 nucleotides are TGCGCCAGCAGGGACAGCCAAATAATTAAAGAGACCCAGTACTTC.

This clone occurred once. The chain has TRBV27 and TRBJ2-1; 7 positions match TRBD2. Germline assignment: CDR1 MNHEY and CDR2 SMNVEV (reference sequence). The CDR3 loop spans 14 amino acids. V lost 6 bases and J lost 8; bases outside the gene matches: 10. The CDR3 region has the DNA TGTGCCAGCAGCACCGGGACTACGGTCTATGAGCAGTTCTTC. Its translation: CASSTGTTVYEQFF.

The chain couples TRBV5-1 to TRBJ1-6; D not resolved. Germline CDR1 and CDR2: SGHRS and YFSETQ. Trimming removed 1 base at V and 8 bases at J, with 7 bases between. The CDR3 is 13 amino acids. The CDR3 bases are TGCGCCAGCAGCTTGTGGAGGGATTCACCCCTCCACTTT. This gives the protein CASSLWRDSPLHF. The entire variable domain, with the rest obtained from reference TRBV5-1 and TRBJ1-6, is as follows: KAGVTQTPRYLIKTRGQQVTLSCSPISGHRSVSWYQQTPGQGLQFLFEYFSETQRNKGNFPGRFSGRQFSNSRSEMNVSTLELGDSALYLCASSLWRDSPLHFGNGTRLTVT.

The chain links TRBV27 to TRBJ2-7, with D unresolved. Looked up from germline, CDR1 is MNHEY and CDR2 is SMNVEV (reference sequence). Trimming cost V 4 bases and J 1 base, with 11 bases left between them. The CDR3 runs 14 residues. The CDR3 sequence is CASSSYSRSYEQYF. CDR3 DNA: TGTGCCAGCAGTTCATACTCCCGGTCCTACGAGCAGTACTTC.

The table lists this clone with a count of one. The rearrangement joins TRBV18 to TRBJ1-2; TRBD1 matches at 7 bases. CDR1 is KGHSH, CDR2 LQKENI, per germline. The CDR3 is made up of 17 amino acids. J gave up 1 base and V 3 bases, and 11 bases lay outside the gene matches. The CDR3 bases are TGTGCCAGCTCACCGTTTTCCCGGGACAGAGATAACTATGGCTACACCTTC. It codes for CASSPFSRDRDNYGYTF. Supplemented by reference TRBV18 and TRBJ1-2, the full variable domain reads NAGVMQNPRHLVRRRGQEARLRCSPMKGHSHVYWYRQLPEEGLKFMVYLQKENIIDESGMPKERFSAEFPKEGPSILRIQQVVRGDSAAYFCASSPFSRDRDNYGYTFGSGTRLTVV.